This TCR beta chain was identified in a study of blood T cell repertoires in COVID-19. As for the study in general: The study drew acute and convalescent COVID-19 samples from the United States, Italy and Spain.

Method: immunoSEQ multiplex PCR; TCRdb's copy keeps in-frame clones and lacks some. Among tens of thousands of clones listed, 77% were seen once. The CDR3 is made up of 13 amino acids. V was cut by 0 bases and J by 2 bases, with 5 bases left in between. Germline CDR1 and CDR2: SGHRS and YFSETQ. Input material: peripheral blood. V gene TRBV5-1 combines with J gene TRBJ1-2; D is perhaps TRBD1 (5 bases). The sequence was obtained from a human donor in a cohort sampled during active COVID-19. Here the CDR3 DNA reads TGCGCCAGCAGCTTGGAGGGGAACTATGGCTACACCTTC. It translates to CASSLEGNYGYTF.